This T cell receptor (beta chain) was retrieved from a study of shared clonotypes between healthy human individuals. Study conclusions and caveats: Rarefaction showed sorted-subset sequencing was incomplete despite large depth.

Deep was the level at which the assay was run. Each PCR replicate from the sorted subsets contained about 200 ng DNA, which is roughly 33,000 T cell genomes. Clones were sequenced by immunoSEQ multiplex PCR, and TCRdb holds only the in-frame ones, with some missing. The sample holds approximately 2,200,000 clones, roughly 91% seen once. Terminally differentiated effector memory CD45RA+ cells were excluded from the naive CD8 cells, which were CD45RO-negative and positively selected for CCR7. About this clone itself: Its specificity is not known.

This CDR3 contains 16 residues. Per the germline V gene, CDR1 is ENHRY and CDR2 is SYGVKD. Trimming pared 2 bases from V and 0 bases from J, leaving 14 bases between. The rearrangement uses TRBV10-3 and TRBJ2-7; a possible D gene is TRBD2 (6 bases). The TCR was taken from a young man in good health. Some clones in this sample may be carry-over from other donors' samples. The sample comprised naive CD8+ T cells from PBMCs. CDR3 residues: CAISEKEAGNSYEQYF. The CDR3 DNA is TGTGCCATCAGTGAGAAGGAAGCGGGCAACTCCTACGAGCAGTACTTC.